The 10 T cell receptor beta chains below were found in one sample sequenced in a study of blood T cell repertoires in COVID-19. Clones were read by immunoSEQ multiplex PCR, and TCRdb kept only the in-frame ones, dropping some. The sample carries 200,000 or so clones, about 85% recorded once. Specimen: PBMCs or T cells enriched from blood (not recorded which). Receptors originate from a woman in her twenties or thirties who had recovered from COVID-19.

Concerning this clone: An end of the junction differs from the germline gene, which may be a read error. The rearrangement links TRBV7-2 to TRBJ2-1; TRBD1 aligns across 10 bases. Germline V gene sequence: CDR1 SGHTA, CDR2 FQGNSA. CDR3 length: 15 residues. The CDR3 nucleotides read TGTGCCAGCACCTTAGACAGGGGGCCCTACAATGAGCAGTTCTTC. Protein product: CASTLDRGPYNEQFF.

The V and J genes are TRBV7-9 and TRBJ1-1, with TRBD1 identical over 9 bases. There are 15 residues in the CDR3. CDR1 SEHNR and CDR2 FQNEAQ come from the germline V gene (reference sequence). V trimming: 4 bases; J trimming: 1 base; junction bases outside the gene matches: 4. CDR3 in amino acids: CASSSGQGRNTEAFF. The CDR3 DNA reads as TGTGCCAGCAGCTCTGGACAGGGGAGGAACACTGAAGCTTTCTTT.

The V gene is TRBV6-6, the J gene TRBJ1-3; D is unclear. Germline V CDR1 and CDR2: MNHNY, SVGAGI (reference sequence). V shed 7 bases and J shed 4 bases, with 11 bases lying between them. The CDR3 loop spans 13 amino acids. This CDR3 reads CASKRAEGNTIYF. For the CDR3, the DNA is TGTGCCAGCAAGAGGGCGGAGGGAAACACCATATATTTT.

The chain carries TRBV5-6 and TRBJ2-7; D not resolved. Germline V gene data show CDR1 as SGHDT and CDR2 as YYEEEE. The CDR3 consists of 13 residues. Deletions cut 2 bases from V and 0 bases from J, with 6 bases between. CDR3 DNA sequence: TGTGCCAGCAGCTTTGCAGGCTCCTACGAGCAGTACTTC. Its protein is CASSFAGSYEQYF.

The chain recombines TRBV19 with TRBJ1-2, with D tentatively TRBD1 (5 bases). Germline CDR1 LNHDA, CDR2 SQIVND (reference sequence). The germline V and J ends were trimmed by 3 bases and 6 bases, with 17 bases remaining between them. The CDR3 length is 15 residues. This CDR3 is CASSINRSGRDGYTF. CDR3 in DNA: TGTGCCAGTAGTATTAATCGGTCAGGGCGCGATGGCTACACCTTC. The full variable domain, rest sourced from reference TRBV19 and TRBJ1-2, is DGGITQSPKYLFRKEGQNVTLSCEQNLNHDAMYWYRQDPGQGLRLIYYSQIVNDFQKGDIAEGYSVSREKKESFPLTVTSAQKNPTAFYLCASSINRSGRDGYTFGSGTRLTVV.

The V gene is TRBV4-3, the J gene TRBJ2-1, with D possibly matching TRBD2 (7 bases). V was cut by 0 bases and J by 4 bases, with 13 bases left in between. CDR1 is LGHNA and CDR2 is YSLEER in the germline V gene. The CDR3 sequence is 16 residues long. The CDR3 sequence: CASSQELGGGYNEQFF. CDR3 sequence (DNA): TGCGCCAGCAGCCAAGAGCTAGGGGGGGGGTACAATGAGCAGTTCTTC.

V and J are TRBV11-2 and TRBJ2-7; 8 bases are a match to TRBD1. Germline values: CDR1 SGHAT, CDR2 FQNNGV. Trimming at V came to 1 base and at J to 1 base, leaving 6 bases not matched to a gene. The CDR3 spans 16 residues. The DNA of the CDR3 is TGTGCCAGCAGCTTAGGAGGACAGGGCATTTCCTACGAGCAGTACTTC. This encodes CASSLGGQGISYEQYF.

V is TRBV6-1 and J is TRBJ2-3; D may be TRBD2 (7 bases). In germline, CDR1 is MNHNS, CDR2 SASEGT. The CDR3 extends over 15 amino acids. Trimming took 2 bases from V and 6 from J, leaving 15 bases between them. The CDR3 region has the DNA TGTGCCAGCAGTGAATGGGGGGGCAATTCGGATACGCAGTATTTT. Translated: CASSEWGGNSDTQYF.

This chain uses TRBV19 with TRBJ2-4; 11 bases align to TRBD1. Germline loops: CDR1 LNHDA, CDR2 SQIVND (reference sequence). V shed 6 bases and J 0 bases; nucleotides not matched to a gene: 13. The CDR3 runs 19 residues. The DNA of the CDR3 is TGTGCCAGTAGGAATCGGGACAGGGGGAGCAATTTAGCCAAAAACATTCAGTACTTC. Its translation: CASRNRDRGSNLAKNIQYF.

This chain connects TRBV11-2 to TRBJ2-7; the D gene is possibly TRBD1 (5 bases). Germline V CDR1 and CDR2: SGHAT, FQNNGV. Trimming stripped 0 bases from V and 3 bases from J, with 9 bases between. The CDR3 sequence is 14 residues long. The CDR3 sequence is CASSLDRQGYEQYF. CDR3 in DNA: TGTGCCAGCAGCTTAGATCGTCAGGGCTACGAGCAGTACTTC.